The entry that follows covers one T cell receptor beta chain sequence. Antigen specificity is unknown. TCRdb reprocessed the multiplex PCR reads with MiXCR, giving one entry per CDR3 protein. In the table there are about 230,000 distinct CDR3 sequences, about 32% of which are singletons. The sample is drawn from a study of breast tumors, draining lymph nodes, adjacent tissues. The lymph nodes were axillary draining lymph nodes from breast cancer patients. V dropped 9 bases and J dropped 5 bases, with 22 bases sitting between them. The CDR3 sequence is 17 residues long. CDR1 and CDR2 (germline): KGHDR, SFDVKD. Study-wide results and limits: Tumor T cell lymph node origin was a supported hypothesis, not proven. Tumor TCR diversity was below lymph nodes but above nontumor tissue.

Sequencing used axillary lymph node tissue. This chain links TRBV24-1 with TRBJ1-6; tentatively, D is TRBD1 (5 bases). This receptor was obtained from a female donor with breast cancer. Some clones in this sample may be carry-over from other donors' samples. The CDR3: CATAAGTSGTDNSPLHF. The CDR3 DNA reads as TGTGCCACCGCTGCCGGGACTAGCGGAACAGATAATTCACCCCTCCACTTT.